Here is one TCR beta chain with its context. The data belong to a study of blood T cell repertoires in COVID-19. Overall study context: Sources were T cells, B-cell-depleted T cells, or PBMCs; the material itself was cDNA or gDNA.

Germline V gives CDR1 SGHNT, CDR2 YYREEE (reference sequence). V lost 0 bases and J lost 11; bases outside the gene matches: 7. The CDR3 loop spans 16 amino acids. Profiling relied on immunoSEQ multiplex PCR, and the TCRdb table lists in-frame clones only, not all of them. The sample consists of 250,000 to 300,000 clones, 85% to 90% of them appearing once. Specimen: peripheral blood. The gene calls are TRBV5-4 and TRBJ2-2, with 13 bases that match TRBD2. The TCR comes from a young woman with COVID-19, enrolled during active disease. The CDR3 here is CASSLGLGTSGIELFF. The CDR3 nucleotides read TGTGCCAGCAGCTTGGGACTCGGGACTAGCGGGATTGAGCTGTTTTTT. Using reference TRBV5-4 and TRBJ2-2 for the parts outside the CDR3, the full variable domain is ETGVTQSPTHLIKTRGQQVTLRCSSQSGHNTVSWYQQALGQGPQFIFQYYREEENGRGNFPPRFSGLQFPNYSSELNVNALELDDSALYLCASSLGLGTSGIELFFGEGSRLTVL.